This passage covers 21 T cell receptor beta chains from one sample sequenced in a study of PD-1 blockade in classical Hodgkin lymphoma. Every patient experienced relapse after autologous stem cell transplantation, and brentuximab vedotin exposure varied. TCRdb's copy holds only in-frame clones and misses some; the assay was immunoSEQ multiplex PCR. The data hold approximately 34,000 clones, with 82% observed a single time. The sample consisted of peripheral blood mononuclear cells (PBMCs), taken at baseline. The origin of the receptors is a human donor with classical Hodgkin lymphoma.

The chain joins TRBV7-9 to TRBJ2-7; D might be TRBD1 (5 bases). The length of the CDR3 is 14 residues. Germline CDR1 and CDR2: SEHNR and FQNEAQ (reference sequence). V lost 0 bases to trimming and J lost 2 bases, with 8 bases between them. The CDR3 DNA reads as TGTGCCAGCAGCTTAGCTGACAGAGCCTACGAGCAGTACTTC. Translated: CASSLADRAYEQYF. Filled out from reference TRBV7-9 and TRBJ2-7, the complete variable domain reads DTGVSQNPRHKITKRGQNVTFRCDPISEHNRLYWYRQTLGQGPEFLTYFQNEAQLEKSRLLSDRFSAERPKGSFSTLEIQRTEQGDSAMYLCASSLADRAYEQYFGPGTRLTVT.

The chain is built from TRBV7-2 and TRBJ2-7; 9 bases map to TRBD1. With V trimmed by 5 bases and J by 1 base, 3 bases remained unmatched. This CDR3 region has 14 residues. The germline gives CDR1 SGHTA, CDR2 FQGNSA. The CDR3 loop reads CASSEGTGSYEQYF. The CDR3 DNA sequence: TGTGCCAGCAGCGAGGGGACAGGGTCCTACGAGCAGTACTTC.

This chain uses TRBV18 with TRBJ2-5; D might be TRBD1 (6 bases). Trimming took off 3 bases at V and 5 bases at J, with 19 bases between the two ends. The CDR3 is 16 amino acids. Per germline, CDR1 KGHSH and CDR2 LQKENI. The CDR3 sequence: CASSPETTGFGETQYF. As DNA, the CDR3 is TGTGCCAGCTCACCGGAGACCACAGGGTTCGGTGAGACCCAGTACTTC.

The chain links TRBV7-3 to TRBJ2-6; D is tentatively TRBD1 or TRBD2 (6 bases each). V lost 0 bases and J lost 0, with 21 bases in between. Per the germline V gene, CDR1 is SGHTA and CDR2 is FQGTGA. CDR3 size: 21 residues. This CDR3 reads CASSLTRRGGIVSSGANVLTF. CDR3 in DNA: TGTGCCAGCAGCTTAACCCGCAGGGGAGGCATTGTGAGCTCTGGGGCCAACGTCCTGACTTTC.

The CDR3 reads CASSLPPTVPPQHF. The CDR3 DNA reads TGTGCCAGCAGCCTACCACCTACGGTACCGCCCCAGCATTTT. The chain links TRBV11-2 to TRBJ1-5; D gene unclear. Trimming stripped 5 bases from V and 9 bases from J, with 17 bases between. CDR1 SGHAT and CDR2 FQNNGV come from the germline V gene. This CDR3 has 14 residues.

CDR3 region: CASSYGQSLGAFF. Here the CDR3 DNA reads TGTGCCAGCAGTTACGGACAGTCGTTGGGAGCTTTCTTT. This chain uses TRBV6-5 with TRBJ1-1; perhaps TRBD1 as D (6 bases). CDR3 length: 13 residues. The ends were cut back, 2 bases at V and 10 bases at J, with 14 bases in the middle. CDR1 and CDR2 (germline): MNHEY, SVGAGI.

This chain uses TRBV5-1 with TRBJ1-2, with 7 bases lining up with TRBD1. J was trimmed by 1 base and V by 3 bases; bases with no gene match: 3. The CDR3 is 14 amino acids. CDR1 and CDR2 (germline): SGHRS, YFSETQ. The CDR3 loop is CASSSGDSNYGYTF. The CDR3 DNA reads as TGCGCCAGCAGCTCAGGGGACAGTAACTATGGCTACACCTTC.

The rearrangement uses TRBV5-8 and TRBJ1-2; D gene ambiguous. V shed 0 bases and J shed 5 bases, with 5 bases lying between them. Germline CDR1 reads SGHTS; CDR2 reads YDEGEE. The CDR3 covers 12 residues. The CDR3 region has the DNA TGTGCCAGCAGCTTGGTAGGGTATGGCTACACCTTC. Translating it yields CASSLVGYGYTF.

The V and J genes are TRBV28 and TRBJ2-6, with D perhaps TRBD1 (6 bases). V dropped 6 bases and J dropped 2 bases, with 11 bases sitting between them. This CDR3 spans 15 amino acids. The germline gives CDR1 MDHEN, CDR2 SYDVKM. The CDR3 nucleotides are TGTGCCAGCAGACCAAACAGGGCTGGGGCCAACGTCCTGACTTTC. Amino acid sequence: CASRPNRAGANVLTF.

The V gene is TRBV4-3, the J gene TRBJ2-3, with 7 bases fitting TRBD1. In germline, CDR1 is LGHNA, CDR2 YSLEER. This CDR3 is built from 17 residues. Losses at the gene ends were 0 bases for V and 4 bases for J; bases not matched to a gene: 10. CDR3 sequence: CASSQEGPTTGADTQYF. CDR3 bases: TGCGCCAGCAGCCAAGAGGGCCCAACTACAGGGGCAGATACGCAGTATTTT.

The V call is TRBV11-3, the J call TRBJ2-1, with D perhaps TRBD1 (6 bases). CDR1 SGHNT and CDR2 YENEEA come from the germline V gene. CDR3 size: 15 residues. V was trimmed by 1 base and J by 2 bases, leaving 9 bases between them. In nucleotides, the CDR3 is TGTGCCAGCAGCTTAGCATGGACAGCCTACAATGAGCAGTTCTTC. This codes for CASSLAWTAYNEQFF.

The gene calls are TRBV27 and TRBJ1-6, with 10 bases identical to TRBD1. CDR1 is MNHEY and CDR2 is SMNVEV in the germline V gene (reference sequence). After removal of 6 bases from V and 10 bases from J, the junction contained 3 bases not matched to a gene. The CDR3 is made up of 13 amino acids. As DNA, the CDR3 is TGTGCCAGCAGGGGACAGGGGACATCACCCCTCCACTTT. It is translated as CASRGQGTSPLHF.

This clone was picked up one time. V gene TRBV7-2 combines with J gene TRBJ1-5, with 11 bases aligning to TRBD1. There are 16 residues in the CDR3. V dropped 3 bases and J dropped 3; count of bases not matched to a gene: 4. Looked up from germline, CDR1 is SGHTA and CDR2 is FQGNSA. CDR3 loop: CASSLGQGVLNQPQHF. For the CDR3, the DNA is TGTGCCAGCAGCTTGGGACAGGGGGTACTCAATCAGCCCCAGCATTTT. The full variable domain, completed using reference TRBV7-2 and TRBJ1-5, is GAGVSQSPSNKVTEKGKDVELRCDPISGHTALYWYRQSLGQGLEFLIYFQGNSAPDKSGLPSDRFSAERTGGSVSTLTIQRTQQEDSAVYLCASSLGQGVLNQPQHFGDGTRLSIL.

This clone was seen a handful of times. The genes are TRBV6-5 and TRBJ1-6, with D hard to call. Germline V lookup: CDR1 MNHEY, CDR2 SVGAGI. The CDR3 has 14 residues. Trimming left V 2 bases short and J 10 bases short, with 12 bases between. The CDR3 DNA reads as TGTGCCAGCAGTTACCAGGCCCGGGCGTCACCCCTCCACTTT. Its translation is CASSYQARASPLHF.

This clone was recorded a few times. V and J are TRBV2 and TRBJ1-1; maybe TRBD1 (5 bases). V was trimmed by 7 bases and J by 2 bases, leaving 11 bases between them. The length of the CDR3 is 13 residues. Germline V lookup: CDR1 SNHLY, CDR2 FYNNEI. CDR3 in amino acids: CASMTEVNTEAFF. CDR3 nucleotide sequence: TGTGCCAGCATGACAGAGGTTAACACTGAAGCTTTCTTT.

This clone is deemed medium-sized (0.01 to 0.1%). The CDR3 reads CAWSRTDGYTF. CDR3 DNA: TGTGCCTGGAGCCGGACGGATGGCTACACCTTC. The chain has TRBV30 and TRBJ1-2; D is unclear. The ends were cut back, 3 bases at V and 6 bases at J, with 8 bases in the middle. This CDR3 is 11 amino acids long. Germline V gene lookup returns CDR1 GTSNPN and CDR2 SVGIG (reference sequence).

A remark on this clone: The germline gene is not matched at one end of the junction; a read error may be the cause. This rearrangement joins TRBV11-2 to TRBJ1-2, with 7 nucleotides matching TRBD1. Germline CDR1 reads SGHAT; CDR2 reads FQNNGV. This CDR3 spans 12 amino acids. DNA of the CDR3: TGTGCCAGCAGCTTAGATTCAGACAGGGAGACGTTC. Its protein is CASSLDSDRETF. Complete variable domain (other parts from reference TRBV11-2 and TRBJ1-2): EAGVAQSPRYKIIEKRQSVAFWCNPISGHATLYWYQQILGQGPKLLIQFQNNGVVDDSQLPKDRFSAERLKGVDSTLKIQPAKLEDSAVYLCASSLDSDRETFGSGTRLTVV.

V gene TRBV18 combines with J gene TRBJ1-2; 10 bases map to TRBD1. Germline-derived CDR1 and CDR2 are KGHSH and LQKENI. The V segment lost 3 bases and the J segment 5 bases; nucleotides outside the gene matches: 9. This CDR3 is built from 16 residues. For the CDR3, the DNA is TGTGCCAGCTCACCGTCGACAGGGGGCATCGGGTATGGCTACACCTTC. Its protein is CASSPSTGGIGYGYTF.

The chain recombines TRBV5-6 with TRBJ2-4; TRBD1 agrees at 7 bases. V dropped 4 bases and J dropped 0; count of bases not matched to a gene: 7. The germline CDR1 and CDR2 sequences are SGHDT and YYEEEE. The CDR3 has 16 amino acids. DNA for the CDR3: TGTGCCAGCAGCCAGACAGGGCTTACAGCCAAAAACATTCAGTACTTC. As protein: CASSQTGLTAKNIQYF.

The J gene is TRBJ1-6, the V gene TRBV6-6, with D tentatively TRBD1 (5 bases). The CDR3 loop spans 15 amino acids. CDR1 is MNHNY and CDR2 is SVGAGI in the germline V gene (reference sequence). V was trimmed by 2 bases and J by 7 bases, leaving 12 bases between them. The CDR3 is CASSYRSGGNSPLHF. The CDR3 DNA reads as TGTGCCAGCAGTTACCGGAGTGGGGGGAATTCACCCCTCCACTTT.

V and J are TRBV14 and TRBJ1-1; 7 bases fit TRBD1. V shed 3 bases and J 4 bases; nucleotides not matched to a gene: 8. The CDR3 covers 15 residues. Per the germline V gene, CDR1 is SGHDN and CDR2 is FVKESK. The CDR3 coding sequence is TGTGCCAGCAGCCATTTGACAGGGAAGGGCACTGAAGCTTTCTTT. Encoded protein: CASSHLTGKGTEAFF.